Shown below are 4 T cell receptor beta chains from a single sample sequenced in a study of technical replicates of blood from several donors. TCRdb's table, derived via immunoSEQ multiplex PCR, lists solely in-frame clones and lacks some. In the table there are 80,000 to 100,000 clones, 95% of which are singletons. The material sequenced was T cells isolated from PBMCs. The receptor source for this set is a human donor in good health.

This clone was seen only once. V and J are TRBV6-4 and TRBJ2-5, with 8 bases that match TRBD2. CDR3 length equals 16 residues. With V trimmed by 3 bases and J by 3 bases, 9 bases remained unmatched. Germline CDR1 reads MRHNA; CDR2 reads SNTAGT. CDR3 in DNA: TGTGCCAGCAGTGAATGTGGCGGGAGGTTCGAAGAGACCCAGTACTTC. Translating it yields CASSECGGRFEETQYF.

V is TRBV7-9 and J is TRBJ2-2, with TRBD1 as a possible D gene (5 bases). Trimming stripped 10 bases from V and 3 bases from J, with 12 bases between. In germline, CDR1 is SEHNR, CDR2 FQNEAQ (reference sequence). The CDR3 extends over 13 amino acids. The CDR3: CAIETAYTGELFF. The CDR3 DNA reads TGTGCCATAGAGACAGCTTACACCGGGGAGCTGTTTTTT. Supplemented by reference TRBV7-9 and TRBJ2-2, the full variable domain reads DTGVSQNPRHKITKRGQNVTFRCDPISEHNRLYWYRQTLGQGPEFLTYFQNEAQLEKSRLLSDRFSAERPKGSFSTLEIQRTEQGDSAMYLCAIETAYTGELFFGEGSRLTVL.

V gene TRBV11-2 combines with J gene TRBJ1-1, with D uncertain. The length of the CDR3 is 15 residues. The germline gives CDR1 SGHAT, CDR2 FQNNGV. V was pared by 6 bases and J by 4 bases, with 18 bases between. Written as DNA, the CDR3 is TGTGCCAGCAGGCAGCCCTTTACGAGGCGCACTGAAGCTTTCTTT. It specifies CASRQPFTRRTEAFF.

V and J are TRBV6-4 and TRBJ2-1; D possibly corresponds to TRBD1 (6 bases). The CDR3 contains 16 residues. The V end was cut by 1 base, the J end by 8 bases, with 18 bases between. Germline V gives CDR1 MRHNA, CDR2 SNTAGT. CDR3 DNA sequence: TGTGCCAGCAGTGACTTACAGGGAGTCGGAAAAGATGAGCAGTTCTTC. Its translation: CASSDLQGVGKDEQFF.